These T cell receptor beta chains were read from a single sample in a study of cytomegalovirus exposure and HLA in healthy donors. Sequencing used immunoSEQ multiplex PCR; TCRdb keeps in-frame clones, though not all of them. The repertoire holds roughly 200,000 clones, around nine tenths seen once, with approximately 0.31% in the top ten. The specimen sequenced was PBMCs. The receptors were sampled from a woman aged 25 to 39 in good health and CMV-seronegative. Both conserved end residues are part of each CDR3. A D gene is named only where the DNA matches it firmly. A clone size is listed for some rows: how often the clone was seen (once, few, many), or a class if it is expanded.

V gene: TRBV2
clone size: -
J gene: TRBJ2-1
D gene: TRBD2
CDR3 protein: CASIGGLAGYNEQFF
CDR3 DNA: TGTGCCAGCATAGGGGGACTAGCGGGGTACAATGAGCAGTTCTTC

V gene: TRBV10-2
clone size: -
J gene: TRBJ2-3
D gene: TRBD2
CDR3 protein: CASSDGTSGGAGDTQYF
CDR3 DNA: TGCGCCAGCAGTGATGGGACTAGCGGGGGGGCGGGAGATACGCAGTATTTT

V gene: TRBV5-1
clone size: once
J gene: TRBJ2-3
D gene: TRBD1
CDR3 protein: CASREGGSDTQYF
CDR3 DNA: TGCGCCAGCAGAGAAGGGGGCAGCGATACGCAGTATTTT

V gene: TRBV5-1
clone size: -
J gene: TRBJ2-1
D gene: TRBD2
CDR3 protein: CASSLGTSGGSGEQFF
CDR3 DNA: TGCGCCAGCAGCTTGGGCACTAGCGGGGGATCGGGTGAGCAGTTCTTC

V gene: TRBV6-5
clone size: -
J gene: TRBJ2-3
D gene: TRBD2
CDR3 protein: CASSYSGRDTDTQYF
CDR3 DNA: TGTGCCAGCAGCTATAGCGGGAGGGACACAGATACGCAGTATTTT

V gene: TRBV7-3
clone size: -
J gene: TRBJ2-3
D gene: TRBD2
CDR3 protein: CASSLLAGTDTQYF
CDR3 DNA: TGTGCCAGCAGCTTACTAGCGGGGACAGATACGCAGTATTTT

V gene: TRBV2
clone size: -
J gene: TRBJ1-2
D gene: TRBD1
CDR3 protein: CASSTGVSVYGYTF
CDR3 DNA: TGTGCCAGCAGCACAGGGGTATCCGTGTATGGCTACACCTTC

V gene: TRBV12-5
clone size: -
J gene: TRBJ2-3
D gene: TRBD2
CDR3 protein: CASGLVRGSGRDPDTQYF
CDR3 DNA: TGTGCTAGTGGTTTGGTACGAGGTAGCGGGAGGGATCCAGATACGCAGTATTTT

V gene: TRBV19
clone size: few
J gene: TRBJ2-6
D gene: -
CDR3 protein: CASSIGTDANVLTF
CDR3 DNA: TGTGCCAGTAGTATTGGGACTGACGCCAACGTCCTGACTTTC

V gene: TRBV29-1
clone size: -
J gene: TRBJ2-1
D gene: TRBD2
CDR3 protein: CSVGLAGDGEQFF
CDR3 DNA: TGCAGCGTTGGACTAGCGGGAGACGGTGAGCAGTTCTTC

V gene: TRBV4-2
clone size: few
J gene: TRBJ2-1
D gene: TRBD2
CDR3 protein: CASSIGGGNNEQFF
CDR3 DNA: TGTGCCAGCAGCATCGGCGGGGGAAACAATGAGCAGTTCTTC

V gene: TRBV7-9
clone size: -
J gene: TRBJ2-5
D gene: -
CDR3 protein: CASSRGWETQYF
CDR3 DNA: TGTGCCAGCAGCCGAGGGTGGGAGACCCAGTACTTC

V gene: TRBV9
clone size: -
J gene: TRBJ1-3
D gene: TRBD1
CDR3 protein: CASSGGRLGTGDTIYF
CDR3 DNA: TGTGCCAGCAGCGGCGGGAGGCTCGGGACAGGGGACACCATATATTTT

V gene: TRBV6-1
clone size: once
J gene: TRBJ2-7
D gene: -
CDR3 protein: CASSEQGTVPGEQYF
CDR3 DNA: TGTGCCAGCAGTGAACAGGGAACAGTTCCTGGGGAGCAGTACTTC

V gene: TRBV27
clone size: -
J gene: TRBJ2-7
D gene: -
CDR3 protein: CASSRWDLRKYEQYF
CDR3 DNA: TGTGCCAGCAGTAGATGGGACTTAAGAAAGTACGAGCAGTACTTC

V gene: TRBV7-3
clone size: -
J gene: TRBJ2-1
D gene: TRBD2
CDR3 protein: CASSSGLAVEQFF
CDR3 DNA: TGTGCCAGCAGCTCGGGACTAGCCGTTGAGCAGTTCTTC

V gene: TRBV6-1
clone size: -
J gene: TRBJ1-4
D gene: -
CDR3 protein: CASSEVSVSRLFF
CDR3 DNA: TGTGCCAGCAGTGAAGTTTCGGTTTCCCGGCTGTTTTTT